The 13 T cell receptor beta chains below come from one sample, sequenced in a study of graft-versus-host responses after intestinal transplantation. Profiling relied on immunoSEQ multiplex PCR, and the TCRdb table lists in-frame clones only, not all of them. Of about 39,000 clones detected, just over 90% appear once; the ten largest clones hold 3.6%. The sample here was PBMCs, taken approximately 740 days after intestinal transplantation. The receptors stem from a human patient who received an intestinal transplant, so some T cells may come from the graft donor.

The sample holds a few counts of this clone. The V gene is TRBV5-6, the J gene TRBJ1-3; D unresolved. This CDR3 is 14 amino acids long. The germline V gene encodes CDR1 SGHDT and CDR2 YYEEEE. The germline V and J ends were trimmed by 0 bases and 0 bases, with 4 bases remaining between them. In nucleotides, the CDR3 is TGTGCCAGCAGCTTGGAAAGCTCTGGAAACACCATATATTTT. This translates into CASSLESSGNTIYF.

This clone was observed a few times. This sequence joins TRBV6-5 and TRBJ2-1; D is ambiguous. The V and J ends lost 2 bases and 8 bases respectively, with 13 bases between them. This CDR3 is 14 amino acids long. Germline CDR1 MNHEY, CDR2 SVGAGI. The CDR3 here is CASSYNGVGDEQFF. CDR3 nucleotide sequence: TGTGCCAGCAGTTACAATGGGGTTGGGGATGAGCAGTTCTTC.

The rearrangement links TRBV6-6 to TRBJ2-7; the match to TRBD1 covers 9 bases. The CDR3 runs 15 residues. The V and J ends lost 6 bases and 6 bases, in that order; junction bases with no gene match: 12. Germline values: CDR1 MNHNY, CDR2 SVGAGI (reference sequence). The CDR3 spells CASSQARQGVAEQYF. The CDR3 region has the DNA TGTGCCAGCAGCCAAGCCCGACAGGGGGTGGCCGAGCAGTACTTC.

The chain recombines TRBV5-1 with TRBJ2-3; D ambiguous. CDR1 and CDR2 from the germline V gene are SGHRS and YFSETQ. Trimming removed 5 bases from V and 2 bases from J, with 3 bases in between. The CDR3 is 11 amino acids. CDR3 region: CASSATDTQYF. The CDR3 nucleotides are TGCGCCAGCAGTGCCACAGATACGCAGTATTTT.

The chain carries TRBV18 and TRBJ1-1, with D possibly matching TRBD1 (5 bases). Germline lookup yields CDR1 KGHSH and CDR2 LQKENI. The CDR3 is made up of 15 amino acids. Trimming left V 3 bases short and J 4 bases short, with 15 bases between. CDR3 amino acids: CASSPRDSGGTEAFF. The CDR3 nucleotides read TGTGCCAGCTCACCTCGCGACAGTGGGGGCACTGAAGCTTTCTTT.

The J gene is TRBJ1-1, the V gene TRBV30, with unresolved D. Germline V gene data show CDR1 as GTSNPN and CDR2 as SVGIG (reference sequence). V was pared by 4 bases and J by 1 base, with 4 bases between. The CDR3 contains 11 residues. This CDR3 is CAWKGNTEAFF. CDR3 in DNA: TGTGCCTGGAAGGGGAACACTGAAGCTTTCTTT.

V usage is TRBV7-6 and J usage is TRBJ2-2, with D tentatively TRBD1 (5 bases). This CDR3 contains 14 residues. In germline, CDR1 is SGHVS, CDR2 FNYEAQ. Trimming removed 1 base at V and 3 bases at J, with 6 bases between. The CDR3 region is CASSLGGDTGELFF. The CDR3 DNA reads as TGTGCCAGCAGCTTAGGGGGCGACACCGGGGAGCTGTTTTTT.

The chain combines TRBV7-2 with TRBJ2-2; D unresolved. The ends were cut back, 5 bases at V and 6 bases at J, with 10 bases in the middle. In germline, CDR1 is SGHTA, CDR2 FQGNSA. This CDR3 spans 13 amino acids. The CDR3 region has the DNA TGTGCCAGCAGCCCTCAGGACCCCGGGGAGCTGTTTTTT. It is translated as CASSPQDPGELFF.

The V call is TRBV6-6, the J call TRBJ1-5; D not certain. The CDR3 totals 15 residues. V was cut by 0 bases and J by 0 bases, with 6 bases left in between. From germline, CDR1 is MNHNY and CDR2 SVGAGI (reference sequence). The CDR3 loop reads CASSYSTDSNQPQHF. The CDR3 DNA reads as TGTGCCAGCAGTTACTCGACTGATAGCAATCAGCCCCAGCATTTT.

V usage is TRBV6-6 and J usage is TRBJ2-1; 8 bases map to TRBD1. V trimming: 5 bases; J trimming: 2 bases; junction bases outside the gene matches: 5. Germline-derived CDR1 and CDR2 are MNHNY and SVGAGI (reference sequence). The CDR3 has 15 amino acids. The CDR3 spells CASSPRDRTYNEQFF. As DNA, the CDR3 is TGTGCCAGCAGTCCCCGGGACAGGACCTACAATGAGCAGTTCTTC.

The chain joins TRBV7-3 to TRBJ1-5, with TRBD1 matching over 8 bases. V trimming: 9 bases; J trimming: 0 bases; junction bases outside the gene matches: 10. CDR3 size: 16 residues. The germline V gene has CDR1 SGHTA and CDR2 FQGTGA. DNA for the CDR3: TGTGCCAGTGGGGACAGGAGAGGTAATAGCAATCAGCCCCAGCATTTT. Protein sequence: CASGDRRGNSNQPQHF.

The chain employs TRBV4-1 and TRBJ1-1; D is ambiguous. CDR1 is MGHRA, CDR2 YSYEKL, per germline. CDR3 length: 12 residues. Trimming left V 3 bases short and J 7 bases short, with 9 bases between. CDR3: CASSQDGYEAFF. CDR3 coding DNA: TGCGCCAGCAGCCAGGACGGATATGAAGCTTTCTTT.

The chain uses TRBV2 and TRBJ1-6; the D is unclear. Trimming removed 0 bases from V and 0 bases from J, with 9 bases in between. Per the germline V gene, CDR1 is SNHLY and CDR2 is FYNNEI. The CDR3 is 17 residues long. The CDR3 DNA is TGTGCCAGCAGTGAAGCCGGCTCCTTCTCCTATAATTCACCCCTCCACTTT. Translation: CASSEAGSFSYNSPLHF.